Below, 27 T cell receptor beta chains from the same sample are listed, as sequenced in a study of control samples from healthy donors and cancer patients (dated by TCRdb to the early 2020s). The library was produced with the immunoSEQ multiplex PCR assay. The immuneACCESS repertoire file appears here via TCRdb, limited to in-frame rearrangements. These files lack a portion of the clones; in checked studies, under half of the deficit traces to unresolved V genes, and the cause of the others is not known. This sample holds around 150,000 clones; about 90% were observed only once. The ten most abundant clones make up 1.7% of the sample. Source material: blood. The receptor set was obtained from a young man in good health.

The chain combines TRBV18 with TRBJ2-5; the match to TRBD2 covers 13 bases. Germline loops: CDR1 KGHSH, CDR2 LQKENI. V gave up 2 bases and J gave up 7 bases; unmatched junction bases: 7. There are 16 residues in the CDR3. The CDR3 DNA follows: TGTGCCAGCTCACCAAGGGGACTAGCGGGGCCTGGGACCCAGTACTTC. Translating gives CASSPRGLAGPGTQYF.

This chain's CDR3 is CAWTPSRPYQETQYF. CDR3 nucleotides: TGTGCCTGGACTCCGAGTAGGCCGTACCAAGAGACCCAGTACTTC. The chain has TRBV30 and TRBJ2-5; D is unclear. Germline CDR1 and CDR2: GTSNPN and SVGIG (reference sequence). This CDR3 spans 15 amino acids. Trimming removed 4 bases from V and 0 bases from J, with 15 bases in between.

This chain connects TRBV19 to TRBJ2-7; D call uncertain. This CDR3 region has 13 residues. The germline CDR1 and CDR2 sequences are LNHDA and SQIVND (reference sequence). V lost 3 bases to trimming and J lost 5 bases, with 11 bases between them. The CDR3 DNA sequence: TGTGCCAGTAGTATCGGTGAGGACGACGAGCAGTACTTC. Its protein product is CASSIGEDDEQYF.

V gene TRBV15 combines with J gene TRBJ2-7; possibly TRBD1 or TRBD2 for D (5 bases each). CDR3 length: 14 amino acids. Germline CDR1 LNHNV, CDR2 YYDKDF (reference sequence). V was cut by 4 bases and J by 5 bases, with 15 bases left in between. CDR3 loop: CATSTPAGSNEQYF. The CDR3 DNA sequence: TGTGCCACCAGCACCCCCGCAGGGAGTAACGAGCAGTACTTC.

This clone was seen once. Other DNA sequences in this sample translate to the same CDR3. The chain combines TRBV3-1 (or the pseudogene TRBV3-2) with TRBJ2-3; 10 nucleotides line up with TRBD2. This CDR3 has 16 amino acids. CDR1 LGHDT and CDR2 YNNKEL come from the germline V gene (reference sequence). V shed 4 bases and J 0 bases; nucleotides not matched to a gene: 4. The CDR3 region has the DNA TGTGCCAGCAGCCTACCGACTAGCGGGAGCACAGATACGCAGTATTTT. Residues: CASSLPTSGSTDTQYF.

The J gene is TRBJ2-2, the V gene TRBV5-1; weak D call: TRBD1 (6 bases). V was shortened by 4 bases and J by 5 bases, with 21 bases between the two germline ends. CDR1 and CDR2 (germline): SGHRS, YFSETQ. The CDR3 has 17 residues. The CDR3 is CASSPIRGRGGTGELFF. The CDR3 bases are TGCGCCAGCAGCCCGATCAGGGGTCGGGGCGGAACCGGGGAGCTGTTTTTT.

This clone was detected once. The chain has TRBV4-2 and TRBJ1-4; 7 bases line up with TRBD1. The V gene end was trimmed by 2 bases and the J gene end by 6 bases; junction bases not matched to a gene: 12. Germline V gene data show CDR1 as LGHNA and CDR2 as YNFKEQ. CDR3 length: 17 amino acids. Here the CDR3 reads CASSQPRDSGQYEKLFF. For the CDR3, the DNA is TGTGCCAGCAGCCAACCGAGGGACAGCGGACAGTATGAAAAACTGTTTTTT.

The V and J genes are TRBV7-9 and TRBJ1-1; D gene unclear. The CDR3 extends over 14 amino acids. Trimming removed 5 bases at V and 6 bases at J, with 16 bases between. Germline lookup yields CDR1 SEHNR and CDR2 FQNEAQ (reference sequence). The CDR3 bases are TGTGCCAGCAGCCGCCTCAATTATAGAGCTGAAGCTTTCTTT. Protein: CASSRLNYRAEAFF.

V is TRBV5-6 and J is TRBJ2-7; no reliable D call. The V gene lost 2 bases and the J gene lost 3 bases, with 12 bases spanning the gap. Germline lookup yields CDR1 SGHDT and CDR2 YYEEEE. The CDR3 extends over 14 amino acids. CDR3: CASSFQRNIYEQYF. The CDR3 region has the DNA TGTGCCAGCAGCTTTCAGAGGAACATCTACGAGCAGTACTTC.

The V and J genes are TRBV6-5 and TRBJ2-5, with D possibly matching TRBD2 (5 bases). The CDR3 is made up of 13 amino acids. V lost 5 bases and J lost 4, with 11 bases in between. Germline CDR1 reads MNHEY; CDR2 reads SVGAGI. The CDR3 DNA sequence: TGTGCCAGCAGTAGGGAGAGGGCAGAGACCCAGTACTTC. Amino acid sequence: CASSRERAETQYF.

This rearrangement joins TRBV5-4 to TRBJ1-4; tentatively, D is TRBD1 (6 bases). Germline CDR1 and CDR2: SGHNT and YYREEE (reference sequence). The V gene lost 4 bases and the J gene lost 8 bases, with 12 bases spanning the gap. There are 13 residues in the CDR3. This CDR3 reads CASSPTGREKLFF. The DNA of the CDR3 is TGTGCCAGCAGCCCCACAGGGAGAGAAAAACTGTTTTTT.

The rearrangement links TRBV7-2 to TRBJ2-1, with D perhaps matching TRBD2 (6 bases). The germline V gene encodes CDR1 SGHTA and CDR2 FQGNSA. This CDR3 region has 14 residues. V dropped 3 bases and J dropped 9 bases, with 15 bases sitting between them. The CDR3 region has the DNA TGTGCCAGCAGCTTGGGACTCGTGGGGGGTGAGCAGTTCTTC. Its protein product is CASSLGLVGGEQFF.

The chain has TRBV30 and TRBJ1-5; 9 positions match TRBD1. The V gene end was trimmed by 8 bases and the J gene end by 5 bases; junction bases not matched to a gene: 7. CDR1 GTSNPN and CDR2 SVGIG come from the germline V gene (reference sequence). The CDR3 runs to 13 residues. The chain's CDR3 is CAEGTGSDQPQHF. The CDR3 nucleotides are TGTGCCGAAGGGACAGGGAGTGATCAGCCCCAGCATTTT.

This chain joins TRBV2 and TRBJ2-3; D is undetermined. Trimming stripped 6 bases from V and 1 base from J, with 5 bases between. Germline CDR1 reads SNHLY; CDR2 reads FYNNEI. CDR3 size: 12 residues. The CDR3 region has the DNA TGTGCCAGCAGAGCTGGCACAGATACGCAGTATTTT. It is translated as CASRAGTDTQYF.

The V and J genes are TRBV28 and TRBJ2-6, with a weak D call TRBD2 (6 bases). The ends were cut back, 8 bases at V and 0 bases at J, with 11 bases in the middle. CDR1 and CDR2 from the germline V gene are MDHEN and SYDVKM. The CDR3 runs 15 residues. Here the CDR3 reads CASRDSPSGANVLTF. DNA for the CDR3: TGTGCCAGCCGGGACTCGCCCTCTGGGGCCAACGTCCTGACTTTC. The full variable domain, with the rest looked up from reference TRBV28 and TRBJ2-6, is DVKVTQSSRYLVKRTGEKVFLECVQDMDHENMFWYRQDPGLGLRLIYFSYDVKMKEKGDIPEGYSVSREKKERFSLILESASTNQTSMYLCASRDSPSGANVLTFGAGSRLTVL.

This chain uses TRBV6-5 with TRBJ1-1, with 7 nucleotides matching TRBD1. V shed 3 bases, J shed 5 bases, and the junction held 6 bases outside the gene matches. The CDR3 totals 14 residues. In germline, CDR1 is MNHEY, CDR2 SVGAGI. The CDR3 DNA reads TGTGCCAGCAGTTATCCAGGGGGAAGAACTGAAGCTTTCTTT. Translation gives CASSYPGGRTEAFF.

The chain carries TRBV7-2 and TRBJ2-1; D gene ambiguous. The germline gives CDR1 SGHTA, CDR2 FQGNSA. The germline V and J ends were trimmed by 0 bases and 2 bases, with 11 bases remaining between them. This CDR3 has 16 residues. The DNA for the CDR3 is TGTGCCAGCAGCTTAGCGCTGGCGCGTCCCTACAATGAGCAGTTCTTC. Translation: CASSLALARPYNEQFF.

The genes are TRBV5-5 and TRBJ2-2, with TRBD2 as a possible D gene (6 bases). Trimming removed 0 bases at V and 0 bases at J, with 12 bases between. The CDR3 contains 17 residues. Germline CDR1 is SGHKS and CDR2 is YYEKEE (reference sequence). In DNA, the CDR3 is TGTGCCAGCAGCTTGGCGGGGGTGATCGCGAACACCGGGGAGCTGTTTTTT. Translation: CASSLAGVIANTGELFF.

The chain recombines TRBV12-3 or TRBV12-4 with TRBJ2-1; possible D gene TRBD1, 6 bases. V was cut by 5 bases and J by 13 bases, with 15 bases left in between. This CDR3 region has 12 residues. CDR3 loop: CASSIRTELQFF. CDR3 nucleotides: TGTGCCAGCAGTATACGGACAGAACTCCAGTTCTTC.

CDR3 DNA: TGTGCCAGCAGTGCACAAAGCAAAAGCTATGGCTACACCTTC. As protein: CASSAQSKSYGYTF. The chain carries TRBV28 and TRBJ1-2; D is undetermined. V was shortened by 5 bases and J by 4 bases, with 14 bases between the two germline ends. CDR3 length equals 14 residues. The germline V gene encodes CDR1 MDHEN and CDR2 SYDVKM.

V gene TRBV3-1 (or the pseudogene TRBV3-2) combines with J gene TRBJ2-5; 9 bases align to TRBD1. This CDR3 is built from 16 residues. V shed 4 bases, J shed 2 bases, and the junction held 8 bases outside the gene matches. Germline V CDR1 and CDR2: LGHDT, YNNKEL (reference sequence). This CDR3 reads CASSPGTGRDQETQYF. The CDR3 DNA reads TGTGCCAGCAGCCCCGGGACAGGGAGGGATCAAGAGACCCAGTACTTC.

The CDR3 loop is CASSQDRGAVYNEQFF. In nucleotides, the CDR3 is TGCGCCAGCAGCCAGGACCGGGGGGCGGTCTACAATGAGCAGTTCTTC. The gene calls are TRBV4-3 and TRBJ2-1, with D possibly being TRBD2 (7 bases). V was shortened by 3 bases and J by 3 bases, with 15 bases between the two germline ends. The CDR3 runs 16 residues. Germline-derived CDR1 and CDR2 are LGHNA and YSLEER.

The chain uses TRBV4-1 and TRBJ2-7; 7 bases line up with TRBD1. The CDR3 sequence is 13 residues long. CDR1 is MGHRA, CDR2 YSYEKL, per germline. V lost 4 bases and J lost 3; bases outside the gene matches: 3. In DNA, the CDR3 is TGCGCCAGCAGCCGGGACAGTCTCTACGAGCAGTACTTC. Translation: CASSRDSLYEQYF.

The chain couples TRBV3-1 (or the pseudogene TRBV3-2) to TRBJ1-1; 9 nucleotides match TRBD1. J gave up 1 base and V 4 bases, and 1 base lay outside the gene matches. This CDR3 has 14 residues. Per germline, CDR1 LGHDT and CDR2 YNNKEL (reference sequence). The CDR3 loop reads CASSRDRENTEAFF. DNA for the CDR3: TGTGCCAGCAGCCGGGACAGGGAGAACACTGAAGCTTTCTTT.

The genes are TRBV2 and TRBJ1-5; D gene unclear. The CDR3 runs 15 residues. V lost 3 bases to trimming and J lost 5 bases, with 14 bases between them. Germline-derived CDR1 and CDR2 are SNHLY and FYNNEI. CDR3 nucleotide sequence: TGTGCCAGCAGTGATTACCCCTTGGGGTATCAGCCCCAGCATTTT. Translation: CASSDYPLGYQPQHF.

This clone has only one observation. The J gene is TRBJ1-2, the V gene TRBV4-3, with TRBD1 identical over 11 bases. Germline trimming cut 4 bases from V and 5 bases from J; bases unmatched to any gene: 9. Germline CDR1 and CDR2: LGHNA and YSLEER. The CDR3 extends over 16 amino acids. The CDR3: CASSLFRTGGVYGYTF. Written as DNA, the CDR3 is TGCGCCAGCAGCCTATTTCGGACAGGGGGCGTTTATGGCTACACCTTC.

CDR3 in amino acids: CASSPSGGYSYEQYF. The CDR3 bases are TGTGCCAGTAGCCCCTCAGGGGGCTACTCCTACGAGCAGTACTTC. The rearrangement links TRBV19 to TRBJ2-7; 8 nucleotides match TRBD1. The junction had 7 bases not matched to a gene; V was cut back by 6 bases and J by 0 bases. This CDR3 spans 15 amino acids. Germline CDR1 LNHDA, CDR2 SQIVND (reference sequence).